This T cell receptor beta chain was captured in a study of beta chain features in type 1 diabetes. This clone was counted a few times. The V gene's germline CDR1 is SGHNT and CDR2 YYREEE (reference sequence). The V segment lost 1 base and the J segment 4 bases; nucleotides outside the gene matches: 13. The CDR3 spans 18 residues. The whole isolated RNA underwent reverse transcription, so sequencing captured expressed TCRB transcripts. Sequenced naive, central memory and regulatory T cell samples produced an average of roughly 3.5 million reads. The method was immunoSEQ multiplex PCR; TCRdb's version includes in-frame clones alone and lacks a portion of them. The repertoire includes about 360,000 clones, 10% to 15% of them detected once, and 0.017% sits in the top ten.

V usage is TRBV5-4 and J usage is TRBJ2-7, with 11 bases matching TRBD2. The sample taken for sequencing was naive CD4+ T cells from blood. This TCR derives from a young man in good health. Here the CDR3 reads CASSLKGSGRAKGYEQYF. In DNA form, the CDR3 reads TGTGCCAGCAGCTTGAAGGGTAGCGGGAGGGCCAAGGGGTACGAGCAGTACTTC.